This T cell receptor beta chain derives from a study of T cells in Graves' hyperthyroidism and ophthalmopathy. The CDR3 runs to 17 residues. CDR1 SGHTA and CDR2 FQGNSA come from the germline V gene. In regard to this clonotype: A junction boundary mismatches the germline segment, possibly from a read error.

Individuals with ophthalmopathy presented a Clinical Activity Score of at least 3, a NOSPECS grade of at least 4 and a duration under 3 months. Patients were excluded because of uncontrolled infection, other autoimmune disease, pregnancy or lactation. TCR beta CDR3 sequences were amplified from RNA transcripts. RT-PCR in the first round (using the HTBI primer set) targeted the TCR CDR3. TCRdb ran MiXCR on the multiplex PCR reads and lists one entry per CDR3 protein. Of around 540,000 distinct CDR3 sequences in the sample, about 16% are singletons; the top ten hold 25% to 30%. Input material: blood. The source is a woman younger than 45 with Graves' ophthalmopathy. J is TRBJ1-6 and V is TRBV7-2; the match to TRBD1 covers 8 bases. The CDR3 nucleotides are TGTGCCAGCAACACACTGGGACAGGAGTCCTATAATCCACCCCTCCACTTT. This codes for CASNTLGQESYNPPLHF.